These 7 T cell receptor beta chains came from one sample sequenced in a study of neurological immune-mediated disorders (dated by TCRdb to between 2018 and 2021). The library was made by 5' RACE. Sequencing was performed on an Illumina HiSeq 2500. Starting from the raw public reads, TCRdb applied fastp trimming at Q25, assembled clones with MiXCR and retained in-frame beta chains. Merged by CDR3 protein, the rows form single entries marked with the most common genes and DNA. For this sample there are 75,000 to 80,000 distinct CDR3 sequences; roughly 4.8% appear just once. The top ten clonotypes cover less than 2.5% of the sample. Sample: PBMCs. These receptors originate from a woman in her twenties or thirties with multiple sclerosis.

There are many counts of this clonotype. This rearrangement joins TRBV4-1 to TRBJ1-6; D might be TRBD1 (6 bases). The CDR3 is 15 residues long. Germline V gives CDR1 MGHRA, CDR2 YSYEKL. Trimming removed 4 bases from V and 11 bases from J, with 18 bases in between. The CDR3 coding sequence is TGCGCCAGCAGCCGGGAAGGGGGTAATATCACACCCCTCCACTTT. Protein: CASSREGGNITPLHF.

This clonotype occurred many times. The CDR3 nucleotides are TGTGCCAGCAGCACCAACAGTTGGGGCTACAATGAGCAGTTCTTC. It codes for CASSTNSWGYNEQFF. The chain recombines TRBV7-8 with TRBJ2-1; unclear D gene. The ends were cut back, 5 bases at V and 3 bases at J, with 14 bases in the middle. CDR3 size: 15 residues. Germline-derived CDR1 and CDR2 are SGHVS and FQNEAQ.

Only a few counts were recorded for this clonotype. The V and J genes are TRBV5-1 and TRBJ1-1; D is uncertain. The CDR3 extends over 13 amino acids. V was clipped by 4 bases and J by 1 base, with 8 bases between them. The germline CDR1 and CDR2 sequences are SGHRS and YFSETQ. The CDR3 nucleotides are TGCGCCAGCAGCGAGGCACAGAACACTGAAGCTTTCTTT. Protein sequence: CASSEAQNTEAFF. Supplemented by reference TRBV5-1 and TRBJ1-1, the full variable domain reads KAGVTQTPRYLIKTRGQQVTLSCSPISGHRSVSWYQQTPGQGLQFLFEYFSETQRNKGNFPGRFSGRQFSNSRSEMNVSTLELGDSALYLCASSEAQNTEAFFGQGTRLTVV.

This clonotype was detected many times. The V call is TRBV5-1, the J call TRBJ2-3; D is ambiguous. V lost 4 bases to trimming and J lost 6 bases, with 9 bases between them. The CDR3 runs 12 residues. Germline V lookup: CDR1 SGHRS, CDR2 YFSETQ. The CDR3 reads CASSPERDTQYF. The CDR3 coding sequence is TGCGCCAGCAGCCCCGAGAGGGATACGCAGTATTTT.

This clonotype occurred many times. The chain employs TRBV20-1 and TRBJ2-1; possible D gene TRBD2, 5 bases. Germline CDR1 DFQATT, CDR2 SNEGSKA (reference sequence). V was trimmed by 3 bases and J by 3 bases, leaving 12 bases between them. This CDR3 is built from 14 residues. The CDR3 spells CSASLASRYNEQFF. Here the CDR3 DNA reads TGCAGTGCTAGTTTGGCTAGCCGCTACAATGAGCAGTTCTTC.

This clonotype was counted at least ten times. One base away lies a much larger clone, so this may be a sequencing read error. The chain recombines TRBV20-1 with TRBJ1-3; TRBD1 is a possible D gene (6 bases). There are 14 residues in the CDR3. Germline lookup yields CDR1 DFQATT and CDR2 SNEGSKA (reference sequence). CDR3 coding DNA: TGCAGTGCCAGGGGTTGGAGCTCTGGAAAAACCATATATTTT. Translating gives CSARGWSSGKTIYF.

This clonotype was detected many times. This sequence joins TRBV2 and TRBJ1-2; D perhaps matches TRBD1 (5 bases). CDR3 length: 13 residues. V dropped 2 bases and J dropped 8 bases, with 12 bases sitting between them. Germline CDR1 SNHLY, CDR2 FYNNEI. CDR3 nucleotides: TGTGCCAGCAGTGAACAGGGCCGATACGGCTACACCTTC. Amino acids: CASSEQGRYGYTF.